This T cell receptor beta chain is drawn from a study of shared clonotypes between healthy human individuals. The CDR3 contains 13 residues. Trimming left V 7 bases short and J 0 bases short, with 8 bases between. CDR1 SNHLY and CDR2 FYNNEI come from the germline V gene. Here immunoSEQ multiplex PCR was the method, and the copy in TCRdb shows in-frame clones only, minus some. The sample lists 780,000 or so clones; roughly 72% were seen once. This clone was observed a handful of times. The source material was memory CD4+ T cells sorted from blood. Subset specified: CD45RA-negative fraction. This receptor was taken from a woman in her twenties or thirties in good health. V gene TRBV2 combines with J gene TRBJ2-3; D may be TRBD2 (5 bases). The CDR3 protein is CASKRVSTDTQYF. As DNA, the CDR3 is TGTGCCAGCAAGAGGGTTAGCACAGATACGCAGTATTTT.